This record looks at one T cell receptor beta chain sequence and its context. CDR1 and CDR2 (germline): LNHDA, SQIVND (reference sequence). Trimming removed 4 bases from V and 3 bases from J, with 9 bases in between. There are 13 residues in the CDR3. The protocol was immunoSEQ multiplex PCR, while the TCRdb copy is restricted to in-frame clones and leaves out a portion. The sample carries 100,000 to 120,000 clones, around nine tenths recorded once. This entry comes from a study of control samples from healthy donors and cancer patients. The chain couples TRBV19 to TRBJ1-2; no definite D call. The TCR originated in an older woman with lung cancer. Sequencing used PBMCs. CDR3 coding DNA: TGTGCCAGTAGTAGTGCCCAGGACTATGGCTACACCTTC. Protein sequence: CASSSAQDYGYTF.